Sequencing of this T cell receptor (beta chain) was carried out in a study of shared clonotypes between healthy human individuals. This clone was observed once. Assay used: immunoSEQ multiplex PCR; TCRdb lists only in-frame clones, some missing. Counted here are some 500,000 clones, 90% to 96% occurring once; the ten biggest clones make up about 0.064%. J lost 5 bases, V lost 3 bases, and 12 bases had no gene match. The CDR3 sequence is 16 residues long. Germline V gives CDR1 KGHSH, CDR2 LQKENI. The source material was naive CD4+ T cells sorted from blood. As for subset: CD45RA+ positively selected. The rearrangement joins TRBV18 to TRBJ2-7; 8 bases align to TRBD1. The receptor comes from a woman aged 25-40 years in good health. In DNA, the CDR3 is TGTGCCAGCTCACCCTGGGGGACAGGAACAGGCCACGAGCAGTACTTC. Translating gives CASSPWGTGTGHEQYF.